The entry that follows covers one TCR beta chain sequence. At one boundary the junction diverges from the germline segment, which might be a read error. This CDR3 is built from 16 residues. Germline assignment: CDR1 MNHEY and CDR2 SVGEGT. This sample's RNA came from whole unsorted tissue. This non-tumor lung sample came from over 3 cm beyond the tumor edge. This entry is derived from a study of tumor and adjacent non-tumor tissue in lung cancer. Three rounds of nested PCR, following a modified ARM-PCR protocol, produced the TCRbeta library. MiXCR, run by TCRdb on the multiplex PCR reads, gives a single entry per CDR3 protein. The sample records approximately 120,000 distinct CDR3 sequences, roughly two thirds being singletons.

This receptor was identified in a man aged 55 to 70 with non-small cell lung cancer. Specimen: distant non-tumor lung tissue. The gene calls are TRBV6-2 or TRBV6-3 and TRBJ2-1, with 9 bases lining up with TRBD2. The CDR3 DNA follows: TGTGCCAGCAGCACCCCGATGATAGCGGGGGACAATGAGCACTCCTTC. It yields the protein CASSTPMIAGDNEHSF.